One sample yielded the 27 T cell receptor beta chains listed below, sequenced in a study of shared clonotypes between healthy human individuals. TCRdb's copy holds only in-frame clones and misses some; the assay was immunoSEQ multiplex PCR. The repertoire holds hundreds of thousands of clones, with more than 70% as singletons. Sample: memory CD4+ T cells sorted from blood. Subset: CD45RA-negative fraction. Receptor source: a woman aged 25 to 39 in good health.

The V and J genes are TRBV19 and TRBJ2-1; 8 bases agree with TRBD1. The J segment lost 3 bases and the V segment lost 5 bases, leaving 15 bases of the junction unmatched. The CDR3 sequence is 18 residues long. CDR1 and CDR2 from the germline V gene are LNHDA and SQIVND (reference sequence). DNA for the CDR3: TGTGCCAGTAGTTCCTCCGGGTTCGGACAGGGTCGCTACAATGAGCAGTTCTTC. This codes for CASSSSGFGQGRYNEQFF.

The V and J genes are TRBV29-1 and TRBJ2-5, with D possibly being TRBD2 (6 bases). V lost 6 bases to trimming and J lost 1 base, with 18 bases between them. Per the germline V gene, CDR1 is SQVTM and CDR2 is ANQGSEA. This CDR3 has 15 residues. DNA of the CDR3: TGCAGCGTCCGAGACCTGGGGACTTCCCAAGAGACCCAGTACTTC. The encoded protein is CSVRDLGTSQETQYF.

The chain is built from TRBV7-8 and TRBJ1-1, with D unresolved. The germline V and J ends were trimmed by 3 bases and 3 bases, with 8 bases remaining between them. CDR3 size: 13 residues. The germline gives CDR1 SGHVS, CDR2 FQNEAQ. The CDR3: CASSFQVDTEAFF. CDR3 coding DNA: TGTGCCAGCAGCTTCCAGGTTGACACTGAAGCTTTCTTT.

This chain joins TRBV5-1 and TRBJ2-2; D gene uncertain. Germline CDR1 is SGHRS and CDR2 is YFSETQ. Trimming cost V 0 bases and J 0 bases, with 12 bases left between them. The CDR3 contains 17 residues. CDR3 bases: TGCGCCAGCAGCTTGGTTAGTAGGACGGCGAACACCGGGGAGCTGTTTTTT. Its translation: CASSLVSRTANTGELFF. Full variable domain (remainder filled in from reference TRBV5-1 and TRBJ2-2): KAGVTQTPRYLIKTRGQQVTLSCSPISGHRSVSWYQQTPGQGLQFLFEYFSETQRNKGNFPGRFSGRQFSNSRSEMNVSTLELGDSALYLCASSLVSRTANTGELFFGEGSRLTVL.

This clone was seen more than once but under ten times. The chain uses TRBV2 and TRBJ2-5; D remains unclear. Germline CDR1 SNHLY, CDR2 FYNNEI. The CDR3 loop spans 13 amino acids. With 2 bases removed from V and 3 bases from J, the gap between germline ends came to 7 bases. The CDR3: CASSERQEETQYF. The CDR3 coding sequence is TGTGCCAGCAGTGAACGTCAGGAAGAGACCCAGTACTTC.

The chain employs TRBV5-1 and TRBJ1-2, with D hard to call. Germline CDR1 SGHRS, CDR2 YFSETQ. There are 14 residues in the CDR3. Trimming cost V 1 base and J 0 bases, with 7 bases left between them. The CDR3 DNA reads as TGCGCCAGCAGCTTGCGGCAAGCTAACTATGGCTACACCTTC. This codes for CASSLRQANYGYTF.

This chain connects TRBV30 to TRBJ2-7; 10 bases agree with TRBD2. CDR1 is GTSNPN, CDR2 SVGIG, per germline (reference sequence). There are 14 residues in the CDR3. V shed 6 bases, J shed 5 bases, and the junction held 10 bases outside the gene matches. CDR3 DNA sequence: TGTGCCTGCAAGCCTAGCGGGAGCGATCACGAGCAGTACTTC. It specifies CACKPSGSDHEQYF.

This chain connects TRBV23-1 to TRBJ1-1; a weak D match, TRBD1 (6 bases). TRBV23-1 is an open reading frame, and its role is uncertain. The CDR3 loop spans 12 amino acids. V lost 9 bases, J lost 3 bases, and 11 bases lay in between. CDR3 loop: CARTRGDTEAFF. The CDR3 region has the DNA TGCGCCAGGACCAGGGGTGACACTGAAGCTTTCTTT.

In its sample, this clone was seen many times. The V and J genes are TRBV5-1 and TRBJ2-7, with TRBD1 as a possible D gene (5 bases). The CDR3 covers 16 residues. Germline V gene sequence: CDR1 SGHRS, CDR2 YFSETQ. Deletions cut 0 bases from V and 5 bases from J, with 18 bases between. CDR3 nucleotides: TGCGCCAGCAGCTTGGGAGTTCTCGCAGGGCCCAACGAGCAGTACTTC. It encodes CASSLGVLAGPNEQYF.

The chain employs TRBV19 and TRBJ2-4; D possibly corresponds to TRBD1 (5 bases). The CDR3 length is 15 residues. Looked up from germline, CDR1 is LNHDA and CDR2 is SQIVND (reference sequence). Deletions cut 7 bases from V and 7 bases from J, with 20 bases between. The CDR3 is CASTQGDQGRNIQYF. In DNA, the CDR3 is TGTGCCAGTACCCAAGGGGATCAGGGTCGGAACATTCAGTACTTC.

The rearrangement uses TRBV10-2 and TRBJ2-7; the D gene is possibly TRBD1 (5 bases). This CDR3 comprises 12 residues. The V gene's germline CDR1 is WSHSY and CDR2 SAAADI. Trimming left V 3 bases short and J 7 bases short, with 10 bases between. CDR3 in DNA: TGCGCCAGCAGTGACAGGGAAGATGAGCAGTACTTC. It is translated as CASSDREDEQYF.

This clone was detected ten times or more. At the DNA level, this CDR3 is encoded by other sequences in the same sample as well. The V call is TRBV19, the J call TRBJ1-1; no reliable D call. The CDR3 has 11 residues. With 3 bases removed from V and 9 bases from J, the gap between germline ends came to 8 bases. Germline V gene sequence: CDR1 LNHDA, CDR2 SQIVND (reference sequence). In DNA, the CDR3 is TGTGCCAGTAGTATTGGTGTACAAGCTTTCTTT. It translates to CASSIGVQAFF.

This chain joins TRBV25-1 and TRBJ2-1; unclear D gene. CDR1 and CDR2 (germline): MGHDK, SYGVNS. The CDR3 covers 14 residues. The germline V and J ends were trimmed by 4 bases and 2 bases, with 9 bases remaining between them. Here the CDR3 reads CASSGVGTYNEQFF. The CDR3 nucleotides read TGTGCCAGCAGTGGGGTAGGTACCTACAATGAGCAGTTCTTC.

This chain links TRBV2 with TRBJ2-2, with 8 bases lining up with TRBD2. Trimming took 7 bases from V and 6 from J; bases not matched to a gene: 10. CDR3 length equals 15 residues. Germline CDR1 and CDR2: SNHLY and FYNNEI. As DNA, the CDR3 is TGTGCCAGCAAGGGGACTAGAGACAAACCCGGGGAGCTGTTTTTT. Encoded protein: CASKGTRDKPGELFF.

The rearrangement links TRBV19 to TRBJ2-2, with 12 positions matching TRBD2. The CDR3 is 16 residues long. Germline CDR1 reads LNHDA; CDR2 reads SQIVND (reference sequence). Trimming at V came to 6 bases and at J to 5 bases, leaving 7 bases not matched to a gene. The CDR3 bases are TGTGCCAGTAGACCGGGACTAGCGGGTAATACCGGGGAGCTGTTTTTT. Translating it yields CASRPGLAGNTGELFF. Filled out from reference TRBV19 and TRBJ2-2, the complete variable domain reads DGGITQSPKYLFRKEGQNVTLSCEQNLNHDAMYWYRQDPGQGLRLIYYSQIVNDFQKGDIAEGYSVSREKKESFPLTVTSAQKNPTAFYLCASRPGLAGNTGELFFGEGSRLTVL.

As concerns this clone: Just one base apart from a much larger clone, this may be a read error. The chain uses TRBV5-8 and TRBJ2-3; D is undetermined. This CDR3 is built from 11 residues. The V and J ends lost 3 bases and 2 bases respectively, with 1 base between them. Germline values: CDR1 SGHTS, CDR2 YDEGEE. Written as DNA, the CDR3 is TGTGCCAGCAGCTACACAGATACGCAGTATTTT. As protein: CASSYTDTQYF.

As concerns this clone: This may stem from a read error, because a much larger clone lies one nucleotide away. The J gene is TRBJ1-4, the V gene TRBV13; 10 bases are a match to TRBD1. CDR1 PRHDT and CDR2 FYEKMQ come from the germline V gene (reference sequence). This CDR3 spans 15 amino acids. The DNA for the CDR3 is TGTGCCAGCAGGTTACCGGGACAGGGGTATGAAGAACTGTTTTTT. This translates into CASRLPGQGYEELFF.

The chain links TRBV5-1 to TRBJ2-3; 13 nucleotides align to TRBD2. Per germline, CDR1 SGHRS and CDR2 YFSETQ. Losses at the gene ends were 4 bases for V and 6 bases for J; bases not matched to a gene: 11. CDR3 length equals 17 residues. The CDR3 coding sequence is TGCGCCAGCAGCACCGGAGGACTAGCGGGAGCGTCTGATACGCAGTATTTT. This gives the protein CASSTGGLAGASDTQYF. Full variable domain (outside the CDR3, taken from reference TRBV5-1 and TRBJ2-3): KAGVTQTPRYLIKTRGQQVTLSCSPISGHRSVSWYQQTPGQGLQFLFEYFSETQRNKGNFPGRFSGRQFSNSRSEMNVSTLELGDSALYLCASSTGGLAGASDTQYFGPGTRLTVL.

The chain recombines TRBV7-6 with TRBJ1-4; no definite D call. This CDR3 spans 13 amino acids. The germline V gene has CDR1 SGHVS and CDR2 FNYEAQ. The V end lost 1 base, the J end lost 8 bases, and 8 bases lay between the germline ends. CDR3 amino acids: CASSLGQVEKLFF. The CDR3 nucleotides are TGTGCCAGCAGCTTAGGGCAGGTGGAAAAACTGTTTTTT.

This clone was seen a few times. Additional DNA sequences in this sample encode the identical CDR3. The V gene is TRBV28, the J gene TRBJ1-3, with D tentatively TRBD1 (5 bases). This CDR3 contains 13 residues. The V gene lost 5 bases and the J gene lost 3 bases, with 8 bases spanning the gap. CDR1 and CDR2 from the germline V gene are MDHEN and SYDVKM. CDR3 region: CASSIGDGNTIYF. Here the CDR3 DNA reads TGTGCCAGCAGTATAGGGGATGGAAACACCATATATTTT.

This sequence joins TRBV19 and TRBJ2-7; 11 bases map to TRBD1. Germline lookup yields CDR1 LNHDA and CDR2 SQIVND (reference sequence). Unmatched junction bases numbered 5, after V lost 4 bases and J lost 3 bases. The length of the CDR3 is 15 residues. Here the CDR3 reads CASSKDRGLYYEQYF. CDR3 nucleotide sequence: TGTGCCAGTAGTAAGGACAGGGGGCTTTACTACGAGCAGTACTTC.

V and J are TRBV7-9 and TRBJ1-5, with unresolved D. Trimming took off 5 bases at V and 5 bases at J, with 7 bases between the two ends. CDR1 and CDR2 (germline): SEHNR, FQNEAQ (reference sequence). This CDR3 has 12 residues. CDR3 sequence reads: CASSPYDQPQHF. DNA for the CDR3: TGTGCCAGCAGCCCGTACGATCAGCCCCAGCATTTT.

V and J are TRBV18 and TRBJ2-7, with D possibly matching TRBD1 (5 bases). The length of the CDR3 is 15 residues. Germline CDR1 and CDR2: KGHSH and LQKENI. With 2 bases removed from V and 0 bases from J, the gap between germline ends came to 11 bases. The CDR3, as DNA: TGTGCCAGCTCACCATTAGGGGCGACCTCCTACGAGCAGTACTTC. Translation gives CASSPLGATSYEQYF.

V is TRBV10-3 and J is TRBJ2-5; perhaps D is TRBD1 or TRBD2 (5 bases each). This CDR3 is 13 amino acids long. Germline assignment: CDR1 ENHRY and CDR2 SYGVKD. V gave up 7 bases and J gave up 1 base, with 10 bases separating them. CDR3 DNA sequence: TGTGCCATCACCAGAGGGGTCCAAGAGACCCAGTACTTC. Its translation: CAITRGVQETQYF.

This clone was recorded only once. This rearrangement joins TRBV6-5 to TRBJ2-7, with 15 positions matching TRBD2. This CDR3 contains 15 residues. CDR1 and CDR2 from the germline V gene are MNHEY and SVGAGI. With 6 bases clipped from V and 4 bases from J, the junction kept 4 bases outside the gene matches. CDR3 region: CASRGLAGGPYEQYF. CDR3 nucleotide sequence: TGTGCCAGCAGAGGACTAGCGGGAGGGCCTTACGAGCAGTACTTC.

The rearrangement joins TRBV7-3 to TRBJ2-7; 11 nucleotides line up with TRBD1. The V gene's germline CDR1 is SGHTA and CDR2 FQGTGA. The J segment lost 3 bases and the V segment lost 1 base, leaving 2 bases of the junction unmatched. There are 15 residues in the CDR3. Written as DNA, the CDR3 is TGTGCCAGCAGCTTAAGCGGGACAGGGGGCTACGAGCAGTACTTC. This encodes CASSLSGTGGYEQYF.

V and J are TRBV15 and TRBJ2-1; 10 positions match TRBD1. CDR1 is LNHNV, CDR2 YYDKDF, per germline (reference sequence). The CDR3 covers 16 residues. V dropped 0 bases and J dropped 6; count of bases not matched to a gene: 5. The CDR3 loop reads CATSRDPGQGFNEQFF. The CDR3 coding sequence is TGTGCCACCAGCAGAGACCCGGGACAGGGGTTCAATGAGCAGTTCTTC.